This T cell receptor (beta chain) was found in a study of blood T cell repertoires in COVID-19. This CDR3 is built from 15 residues. CDR1 and CDR2 (germline): SGHDN, FVKESK. The V and J ends lost 1 base and 2 bases respectively, with 12 bases between them. Clones were sequenced by immunoSEQ multiplex PCR, and TCRdb holds only the in-frame ones, with some missing. The sample includes roughly 250,000 clones, approximately 86% of them seen just once. This chain joins TRBV14 and TRBJ2-7; the D is unclear. The receptor comes from a woman aged 40 to 49 with acute COVID-19. Sequenced: PBMCs or T cells enriched from blood (not recorded which). The CDR3 spells CASSQGSGNAYEQYF. The CDR3 nucleotides are TGTGCCAGCAGCCAAGGAAGTGGCAATGCCTACGAGCAGTACTTC.